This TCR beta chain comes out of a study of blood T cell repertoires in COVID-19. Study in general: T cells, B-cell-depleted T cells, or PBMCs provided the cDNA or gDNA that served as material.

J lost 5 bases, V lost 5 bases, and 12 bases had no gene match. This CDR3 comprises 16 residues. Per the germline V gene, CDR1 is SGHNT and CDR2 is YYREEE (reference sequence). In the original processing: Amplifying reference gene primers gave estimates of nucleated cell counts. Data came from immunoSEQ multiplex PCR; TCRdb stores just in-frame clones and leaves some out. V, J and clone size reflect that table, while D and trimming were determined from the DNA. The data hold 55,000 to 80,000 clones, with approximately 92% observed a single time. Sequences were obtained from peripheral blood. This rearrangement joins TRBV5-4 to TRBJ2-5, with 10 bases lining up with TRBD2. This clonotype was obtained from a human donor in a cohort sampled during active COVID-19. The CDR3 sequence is CASRGSSGRRSETQYF. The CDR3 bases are TGTGCCAGCAGGGGGTCTAGCGGGAGAAGGTCGGAGACCCAGTACTTC.